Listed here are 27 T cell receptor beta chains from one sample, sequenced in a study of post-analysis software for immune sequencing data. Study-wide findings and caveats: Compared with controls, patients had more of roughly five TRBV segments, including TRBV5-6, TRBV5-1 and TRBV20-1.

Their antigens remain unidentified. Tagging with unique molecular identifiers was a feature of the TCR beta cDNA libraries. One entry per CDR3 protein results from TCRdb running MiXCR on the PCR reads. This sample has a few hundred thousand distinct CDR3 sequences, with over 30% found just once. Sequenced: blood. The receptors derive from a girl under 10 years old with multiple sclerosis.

As DNA, the CDR3 is TGCAGTGCTAGAGTTAGTTCAGATACGCAGTATTTT. This gives the protein CSARVSSDTQYF. This sequence joins TRBV20-1 and TRBJ2-3; no definite D call. Germline CDR1 reads DFQATT; CDR2 reads SNEGSKA (reference sequence). The CDR3 extends over 12 amino acids. Trimming pared 1 base from V and 4 bases from J, leaving 6 bases between.

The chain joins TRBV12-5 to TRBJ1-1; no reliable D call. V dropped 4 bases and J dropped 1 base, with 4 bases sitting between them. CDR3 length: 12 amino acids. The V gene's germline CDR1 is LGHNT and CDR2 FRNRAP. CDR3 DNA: TGTGCTAGTGGTTCAGGGAACACTGAAGCTTTCTTT. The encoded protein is CASGSGNTEAFF.

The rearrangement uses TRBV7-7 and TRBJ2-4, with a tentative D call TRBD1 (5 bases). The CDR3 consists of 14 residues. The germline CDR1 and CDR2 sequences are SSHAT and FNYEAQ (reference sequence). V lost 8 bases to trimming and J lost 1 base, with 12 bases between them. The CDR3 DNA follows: TGTGCCAGCTTCCAGGGATCTGCCAAAAACATTCAGTACTTC. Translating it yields CASFQGSAKNIQYF.

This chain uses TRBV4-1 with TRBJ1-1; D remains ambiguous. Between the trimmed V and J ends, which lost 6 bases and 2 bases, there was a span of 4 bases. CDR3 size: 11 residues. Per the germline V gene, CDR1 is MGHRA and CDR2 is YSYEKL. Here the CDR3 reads CASRTNTEAFF. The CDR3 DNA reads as TGCGCCAGCAGGACCAACACTGAAGCTTTCTTT.

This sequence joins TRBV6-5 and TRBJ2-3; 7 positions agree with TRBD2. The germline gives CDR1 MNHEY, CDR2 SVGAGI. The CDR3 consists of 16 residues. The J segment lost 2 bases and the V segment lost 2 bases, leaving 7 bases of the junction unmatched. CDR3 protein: CASSYASAGDTDTQYF. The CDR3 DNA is TGTGCCAGCAGTTACGCTTCGGCGGGAGACACAGATACGCAGTATTTT.

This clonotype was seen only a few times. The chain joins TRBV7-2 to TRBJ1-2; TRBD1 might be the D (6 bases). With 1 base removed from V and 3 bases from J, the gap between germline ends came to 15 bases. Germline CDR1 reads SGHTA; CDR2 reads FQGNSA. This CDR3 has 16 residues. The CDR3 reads CASSLGSSGGDYGYTF. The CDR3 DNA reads TGTGCCAGCAGCTTAGGAAGTTCGGGGGGCGACTATGGCTACACCTTC. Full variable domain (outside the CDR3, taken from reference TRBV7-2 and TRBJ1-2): GAGVSQSPSNKVTEKGKDVELRCDPISGHTALYWYRQSLGQGLEFLIYFQGNSAPDKSGLPSDRFSAERTGGSVSTLTIQRTQQEDSAVYLCASSLGSSGGDYGYTFGSGTRLTVV.

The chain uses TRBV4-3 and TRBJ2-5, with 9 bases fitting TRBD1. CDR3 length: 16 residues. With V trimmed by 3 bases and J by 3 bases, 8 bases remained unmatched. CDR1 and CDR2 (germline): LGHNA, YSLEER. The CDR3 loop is CASSQTTRDREETQYF. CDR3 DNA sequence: TGCGCCAGCAGCCAGACCACCCGGGACAGGGAAGAGACCCAGTACTTC.

CDR3 amino acids: CASGSADATNEKLFF. Here the CDR3 DNA reads TGTGCCAGCGGGTCAGCGGATGCAACTAATGAAAAACTGTTTTTT. J is TRBJ1-4 and V is TRBV9; D unclear. Trimming took 7 bases from V and 0 from J, leaving 13 bases between them. Germline V CDR1 and CDR2: SGDLS, YYNGEE. The CDR3 extends over 15 amino acids.

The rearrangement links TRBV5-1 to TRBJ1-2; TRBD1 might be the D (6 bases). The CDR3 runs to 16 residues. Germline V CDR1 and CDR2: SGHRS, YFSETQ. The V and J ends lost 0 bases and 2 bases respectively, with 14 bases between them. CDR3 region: CASSLGISGGNYGYTF. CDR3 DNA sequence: TGCGCCAGCAGCTTGGGGATCTCGGGGGGCAACTATGGCTACACCTTC.

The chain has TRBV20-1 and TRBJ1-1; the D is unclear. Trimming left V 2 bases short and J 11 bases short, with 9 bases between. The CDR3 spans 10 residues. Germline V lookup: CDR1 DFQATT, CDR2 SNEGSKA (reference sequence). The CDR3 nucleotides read TGCAGTGCTAGATCCGGGTCGGCTTTCTTT. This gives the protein CSARSGSAFF.

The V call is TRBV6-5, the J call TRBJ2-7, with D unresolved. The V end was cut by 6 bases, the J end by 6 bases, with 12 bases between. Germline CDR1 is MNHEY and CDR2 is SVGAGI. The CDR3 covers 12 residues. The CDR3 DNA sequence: TGTGCCAGCAGCCCCGGCCCAAGCGAGCAGTACTTC. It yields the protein CASSPGPSEQYF.

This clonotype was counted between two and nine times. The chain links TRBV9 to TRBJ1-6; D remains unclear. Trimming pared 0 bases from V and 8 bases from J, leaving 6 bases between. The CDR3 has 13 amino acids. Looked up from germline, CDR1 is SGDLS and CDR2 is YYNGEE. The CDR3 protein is CASSVAGHSPLHF. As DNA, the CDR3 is TGTGCCAGCAGCGTAGCTGGACATTCACCCCTCCACTTT. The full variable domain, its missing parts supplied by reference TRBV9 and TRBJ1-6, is DSGVTQTPKHLITATGQRVTLRCSPRSGDLSVYWYQQSLDQGLQFLIQYYNGEERAKGNILERFSAQQFPDLHSELNLSSLELGDSALYFCASSVAGHSPLHFGNGTRLTVT.

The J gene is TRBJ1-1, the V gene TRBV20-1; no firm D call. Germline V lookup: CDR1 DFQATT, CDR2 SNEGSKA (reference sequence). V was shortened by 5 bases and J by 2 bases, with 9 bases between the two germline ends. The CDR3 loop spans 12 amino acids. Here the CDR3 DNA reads TGCAGTGCTGGCCTAATAAACACTGAAGCTTTCTTT. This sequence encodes CSAGLINTEAFF.

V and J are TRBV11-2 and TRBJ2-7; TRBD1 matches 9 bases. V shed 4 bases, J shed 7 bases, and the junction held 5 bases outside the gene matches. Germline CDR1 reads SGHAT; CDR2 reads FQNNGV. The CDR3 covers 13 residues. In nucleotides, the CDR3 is TGTGCCAGCAGCTCAACAGGGGGCAATGAGCAGTACTTC. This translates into CASSSTGGNEQYF. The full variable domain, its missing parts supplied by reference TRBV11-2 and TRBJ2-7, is EAGVAQSPRYKIIEKRQSVAFWCNPISGHATLYWYQQILGQGPKLLIQFQNNGVVDDSQLPKDRFSAERLKGVDSTLKIQPAKLEDSAVYLCASSSTGGNEQYFGPGTRLTVT.

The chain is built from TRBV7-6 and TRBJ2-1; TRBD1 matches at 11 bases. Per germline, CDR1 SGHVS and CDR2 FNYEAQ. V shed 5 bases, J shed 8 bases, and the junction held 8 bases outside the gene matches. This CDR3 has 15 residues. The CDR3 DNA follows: TGTGCCAGCAGCCCGCGGACAGGGGGCCATCATGAGCAGTTCTTC. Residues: CASSPRTGGHHEQFF. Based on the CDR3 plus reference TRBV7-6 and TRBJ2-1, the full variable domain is GAGVSQSPRYKVTKRGQDVALRCDPISGHVSLYWYRQALGQGPEFLTYFNYEAQQDKSGLPNDRFSAERPEGSISTLTIQRTEQRDSAMYRCASSPRTGGHHEQFFGPGTRLTVL.

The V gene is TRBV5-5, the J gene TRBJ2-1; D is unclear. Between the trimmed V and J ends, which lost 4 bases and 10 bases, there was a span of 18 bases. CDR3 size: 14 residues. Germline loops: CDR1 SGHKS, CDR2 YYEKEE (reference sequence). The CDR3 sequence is CASSPSWTAWEQFF. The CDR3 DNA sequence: TGTGCCAGCAGCCCCTCCTGGACCGCATGGGAGCAGTTCTTC.

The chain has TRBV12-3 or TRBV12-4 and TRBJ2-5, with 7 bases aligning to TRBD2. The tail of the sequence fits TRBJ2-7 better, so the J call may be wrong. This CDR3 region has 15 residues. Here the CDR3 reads CASSFAGEVAGEQYF. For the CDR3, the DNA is TGTGCCAGCAGTTTCGCGGGAGAGGTGGCAGGCGAGCAGTACTTC.

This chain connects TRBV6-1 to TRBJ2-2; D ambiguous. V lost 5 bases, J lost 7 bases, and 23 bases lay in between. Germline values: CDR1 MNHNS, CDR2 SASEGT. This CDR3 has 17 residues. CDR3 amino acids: CASSPPFRFVNGGELFF. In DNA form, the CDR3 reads TGTGCCAGCAGTCCCCCATTTAGATTCGTCAATGGCGGGGAGCTGTTTTTT.

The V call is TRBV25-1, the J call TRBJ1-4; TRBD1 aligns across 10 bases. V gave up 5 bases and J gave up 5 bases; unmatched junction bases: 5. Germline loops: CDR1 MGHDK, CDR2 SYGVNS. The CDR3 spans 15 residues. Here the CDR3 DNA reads TGTGCCAGCAGTTTACCGGGACAGGGGAATGAAAAACTGTTTTTT. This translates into CASSLPGQGNEKLFF. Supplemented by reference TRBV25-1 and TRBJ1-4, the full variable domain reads EADIYQTPRYLVIGTGKKITLECSQTMGHDKMYWYQQDPGMELHLIHYSYGVNSTEKGDLSSESTVSRIRTEHFPLTLESARPSHTSQYLCASSLPGQGNEKLFFGSGTQLSVL.

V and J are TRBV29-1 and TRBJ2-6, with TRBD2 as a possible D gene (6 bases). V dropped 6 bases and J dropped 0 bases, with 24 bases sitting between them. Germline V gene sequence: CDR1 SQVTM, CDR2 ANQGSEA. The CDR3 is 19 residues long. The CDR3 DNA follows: TGCAGCGTCCGGGGTCCTGGGCTTCGCGGGATCTCTGGGGCCAACGTCCTGACTTTC. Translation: CSVRGPGLRGISGANVLTF. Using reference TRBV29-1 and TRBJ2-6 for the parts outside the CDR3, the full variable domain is SAVISQKPSRDICQRGTSLTIQCQVDSQVTMMFWYRQQPGQSLTLIATANQGSEATYESGFVIDKFPISRPNLTFSTLTVSNMSPEDSSIYLCSVRGPGLRGISGANVLTFGAGSRLTVL.

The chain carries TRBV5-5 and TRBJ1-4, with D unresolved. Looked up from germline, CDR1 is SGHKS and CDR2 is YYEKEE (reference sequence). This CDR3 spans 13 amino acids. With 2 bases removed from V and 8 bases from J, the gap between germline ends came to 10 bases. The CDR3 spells CASSFGGHEKLFF. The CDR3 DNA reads TGTGCCAGCAGCTTCGGAGGGCACGAAAAACTGTTTTTT.

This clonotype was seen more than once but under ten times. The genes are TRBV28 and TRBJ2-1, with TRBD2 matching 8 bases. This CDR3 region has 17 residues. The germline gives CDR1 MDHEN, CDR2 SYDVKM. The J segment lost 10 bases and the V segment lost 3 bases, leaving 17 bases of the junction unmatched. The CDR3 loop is CASSLPTVGTRSQEQFF. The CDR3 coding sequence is TGTGCCAGCAGTTTGCCTACAGTCGGGACTAGGTCCCAAGAGCAGTTCTTC. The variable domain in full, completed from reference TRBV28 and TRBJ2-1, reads DVKVTQSSRYLVKRTGEKVFLECVQDMDHENMFWYRQDPGLGLRLIYFSYDVKMKEKGDIPEGYSVSREKKERFSLILESASTNQTSMYLCASSLPTVGTRSQEQFFGPGTRLTVL.

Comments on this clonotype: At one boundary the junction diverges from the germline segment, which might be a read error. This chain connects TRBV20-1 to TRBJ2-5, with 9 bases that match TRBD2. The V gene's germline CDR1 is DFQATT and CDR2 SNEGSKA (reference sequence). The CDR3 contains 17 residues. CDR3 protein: CSAAALGRAGGKETQYF. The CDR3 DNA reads TGCAGTGCCGCAGCCTTAGGACGAGCGGGGGGCAAGGAGACTCAGTACTTC.

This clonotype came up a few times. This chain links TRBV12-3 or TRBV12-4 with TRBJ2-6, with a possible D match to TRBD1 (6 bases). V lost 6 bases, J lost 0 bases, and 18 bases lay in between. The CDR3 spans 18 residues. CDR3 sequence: CASSRQAPRNSGANVLTF. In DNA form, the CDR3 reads TGTGCCAGCAGCAGACAGGCCCCTCGGAACTCTGGGGCCAACGTCCTGACTTTC.

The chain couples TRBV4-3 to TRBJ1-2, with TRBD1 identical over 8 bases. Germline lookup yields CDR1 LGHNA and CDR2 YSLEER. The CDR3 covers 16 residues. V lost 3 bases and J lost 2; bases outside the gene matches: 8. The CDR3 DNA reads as TGCGCCAGCAGCCAGGGGAAATGGACAGGGAACTATGGCTACACCTTC. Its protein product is CASSQGKWTGNYGYTF.

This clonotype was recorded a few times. The CDR3 sequence is CSTGRETDTQYF. The CDR3 DNA reads as TGCAGCACCGGGAGAGAAACAGATACGCAGTATTTT. The rearrangement links TRBV29-1 to TRBJ2-3; D might be TRBD2 (6 bases). The V and J ends lost 8 bases and 3 bases respectively, with 12 bases between them. The CDR3 is 12 residues long. Germline V gene sequence: CDR1 SQVTM, CDR2 ANQGSEA.

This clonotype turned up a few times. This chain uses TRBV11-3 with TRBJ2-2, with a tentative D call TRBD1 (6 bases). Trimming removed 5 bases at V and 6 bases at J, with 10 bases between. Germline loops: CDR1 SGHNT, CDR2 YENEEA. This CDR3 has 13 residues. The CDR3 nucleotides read TGTGCCAGCAGCCCAGGGGCCCCCGGGGAGCTGTTTTTT. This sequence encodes CASSPGAPGELFF.